These 30 T cell receptor beta chains came from one sample sequenced in a study of blood T cell repertoires in COVID-19. Sequenced by immunoSEQ multiplex PCR; TCRdb stores in-frame clones only, minus some. The data contain about 92,000 clones, roughly nine tenths of them singletons. Source material: peripheral blood. Receptors were obtained from an older woman with COVID-19, enrolled during active disease.

This clone was counted only a few times. This chain links TRBV18 with TRBJ2-7; perhaps TRBD2 as D (7 bases). V gave up 3 bases and J gave up 2 bases, with 14 bases separating them. Germline CDR1 KGHSH, CDR2 LQKENI. CDR3 length equals 15 residues. Here the CDR3 DNA reads TGTGCCAGCTCACCGTCAGGGAGGGGGACCTACGAGCAGTACTTC. Its translation: CASSPSGRGTYEQYF. The variable domain in full, completed from reference TRBV18 and TRBJ2-7, reads NAGVMQNPRHLVRRRGQEARLRCSPMKGHSHVYWYRQLPEEGLKFMVYLQKENIIDESGMPKERFSAEFPKEGPSILRIQQVVRGDSAAYFCASSPSGRGTYEQYFGPGTRLTVT.

V usage is TRBV4-1 and J usage is TRBJ2-7; the match to TRBD1 covers 7 bases. Trimming removed 4 bases from V and 4 bases from J; junction bases left unmatched: 10. Germline assignment: CDR1 MGHRA and CDR2 YSYEKL. CDR3 length equals 15 residues. The CDR3 sequence: CASSLAQGMVYEQYF. The DNA for the CDR3 is TGCGCCAGCAGCCTCGCACAGGGGATGGTATACGAGCAGTACTTC.

This sequence joins TRBV28 and TRBJ1-4; perhaps TRBD1 as D (6 bases). Germline CDR1 and CDR2: MDHEN and SYDVKM. Trimming cost V 6 bases and J 0 bases, with 11 bases left between them. The CDR3 length is 15 residues. The CDR3 loop reads CASSPTGSTNEKLFF. CDR3 nucleotides: TGTGCCAGCAGCCCGACAGGATCAACTAATGAAAAACTGTTTTTT. The entire variable domain, with the rest obtained from reference TRBV28 and TRBJ1-4, is as follows: DVKVTQSSRYLVKRTGEKVFLECVQDMDHENMFWYRQDPGLGLRLIYFSYDVKMKEKGDIPEGYSVSREKKERFSLILESASTNQTSMYLCASSPTGSTNEKLFFGSGTQLSVL.

The chain links TRBV10-3 to TRBJ2-2, with unresolved D. Trimming took off 4 bases at V and 0 bases at J, with 12 bases between the two ends. CDR3 length: 16 amino acids. Germline loops: CDR1 ENHRY, CDR2 SYGVKD. The chain's CDR3 is CAISVRHESNTGELFF. The CDR3 nucleotides are TGTGCCATCAGTGTGCGGCACGAGTCGAACACCGGGGAGCTGTTTTTT.

By frequency in the sample, this clone is medium-sized. The chain joins TRBV4-3 to TRBJ2-6, with TRBD1 matching 7 bases. Germline V gene sequence: CDR1 LGHNA, CDR2 YSLEER. Germline trimming cut 2 bases from V and 0 bases from J; bases unmatched to any gene: 13. The length of the CDR3 is 20 residues. The CDR3 sequence is CASSQHTPGQRSSGANVLTF. CDR3 DNA sequence: TGCGCCAGCAGCCAACATACACCGGGACAGCGCTCCTCTGGGGCCAACGTCCTGACTTTC.

The V and J genes are TRBV9 and TRBJ2-7; 9 nucleotides line up with TRBD1. The V gene's germline CDR1 is SGDLS and CDR2 YYNGEE. The CDR3 has 13 residues. V was pared by 3 bases and J by 7 bases, with 5 bases of the junction left unmatched. The CDR3 sequence: CASSGTGVGEQYF. The CDR3 nucleotides are TGTGCCAGCAGCGGGACAGGGGTCGGGGAGCAGTACTTC.

The CDR3, as DNA: TGTGCCAGCAGCGTAGGGACAGAAGCTTTCTTT. It yields the protein CASSVGTEAFF. The V gene is TRBV7-9, the J gene TRBJ1-1, with a tentative D call TRBD1 (6 bases). Germline V gene sequence: CDR1 SEHNR, CDR2 FQNEAQ (reference sequence). This CDR3 is 11 amino acids long. Trimming stripped 5 bases from V and 8 bases from J, with 9 bases between.

V and J are TRBV18 and TRBJ2-7; the D gene is possibly TRBD2 (5 bases). V gave up 4 bases and J gave up 6 bases, with 25 bases separating them. Per the germline V gene, CDR1 is KGHSH and CDR2 is LQKENI. The CDR3 is made up of 17 amino acids. The CDR3 region is CASSQNGETLIGGEQYF. In nucleotides, the CDR3 is TGTGCCAGCTCACAAAACGGGGAGACCTTAATAGGAGGCGAGCAGTACTTC.

V and J are TRBV6-6 and TRBJ1-3, with D possibly matching TRBD1 (5 bases). The CDR3 runs 16 residues. Germline CDR1 MNHNY, CDR2 SVGAGI (reference sequence). V lost 2 bases, J lost 4 bases, and 15 bases lay in between. This chain's CDR3 is CASSYPGAAGGNTIYF. The CDR3 bases are TGTGCCAGCAGTTACCCTGGGGCCGCGGGGGGAAACACCATATATTTT.

The table lists this clone with a count of one. This chain uses TRBV4-1 with TRBJ2-1; 10 nucleotides agree with TRBD1. Germline CDR1 is MGHRA and CDR2 is YSYEKL. The length of the CDR3 is 17 residues. The V gene end was trimmed by 0 bases and the J gene end by 2 bases; junction bases not matched to a gene: 4. CDR3 coding DNA: TGCGCCAGCAGCCAAGATGGTGGGACAGGGGCCTACAATGAGCAGTTCTTC. Its translation is CASSQDGGTGAYNEQFF.

This clone came up once. The chain is built from TRBV7-8 and TRBJ2-2, with TRBD1 identical over 9 bases. Germline values: CDR1 SGHVS, CDR2 FQNEAQ. CDR3 length equals 17 residues. The ends lost 4 bases at V and 2 bases at J; junction bases unmatched: 8. The CDR3 sequence is CASSYSRDRVNTGELFF. The CDR3 DNA follows: TGTGCCAGCAGCTATTCTCGGGACAGGGTCAACACCGGGGAGCTGTTTTTT.

The chain recombines TRBV4-3 with TRBJ1-4, with 9 bases aligning to TRBD1. After removal of 3 bases from V and 8 bases from J, the junction contained 4 bases not matched to a gene. The CDR3 sequence is 14 residues long. Germline CDR1 is LGHNA and CDR2 is YSLEER. This chain's CDR3 is CASSHGQGQEKLFF. DNA for the CDR3: TGCGCCAGCAGCCACGGACAGGGGCAGGAAAAACTGTTTTTT.

The gene calls are TRBV4-1 and TRBJ2-3, with D hard to call. V was shortened by 3 bases and J by 6 bases, with 13 bases between the two germline ends. CDR1 and CDR2 (germline): MGHRA, YSYEKL. The CDR3 loop spans 14 amino acids. CDR3 nucleotides: TGCGCCAGCAGCCAGCCCCTGCGGCCGGATACGCAGTATTTT. It specifies CASSQPLRPDTQYF.

CDR3: CAISESKGLISYEQYF. CDR3 nucleotide sequence: TGTGCCATCAGTGAGTCGAAGGGGCTCATATCCTACGAGCAGTACTTC. The chain has TRBV10-3 and TRBJ2-7; a possible D gene is TRBD1 (5 bases). The CDR3 spans 16 residues. Germline V lookup: CDR1 ENHRY, CDR2 SYGVKD. V gave up 0 bases and J gave up 1 base, with 13 bases separating them.

The chain combines TRBV11-2 with TRBJ2-1, with 14 positions matching TRBD2. Unmatched junction bases numbered 2, after V lost 5 bases and J lost 5 bases. Per the germline V gene, CDR1 is SGHAT and CDR2 is FQNNGV. The CDR3 is made up of 15 amino acids. The CDR3 here is CASSPGLAGDNEQFF. The DNA of the CDR3 is TGTGCCAGCAGCCCGGGACTAGCGGGAGACAATGAGCAGTTCTTC. Combining the CDR3 with reference TRBV11-2 and TRBJ2-1 gives the whole variable domain EAGVAQSPRYKIIEKRQSVAFWCNPISGHATLYWYQQILGQGPKLLIQFQNNGVVDDSQLPKDRFSAERLKGVDSTLKIQPAKLEDSAVYLCASSPGLAGDNEQFFGPGTRLTVL.

The chain uses TRBV6-5 and TRBJ2-3; perhaps TRBD2 as D (6 bases). The germline CDR1 and CDR2 sequences are MNHEY and SVGAGI. This CDR3 is built from 15 residues. V was clipped by 9 bases and J by 0 bases, with 16 bases between them. The CDR3 DNA is TGTGCCAGGGGGGACGCGGGGCCCAGCACAGATACGCAGTATTTT. Translation: CARGDAGPSTDTQYF.

The J gene is TRBJ1-1, the V gene TRBV11-2; no reliable D call. Trimming took off 1 base at V and 1 base at J, with 7 bases between the two ends. The germline gives CDR1 SGHAT, CDR2 FQNNGV. This CDR3 spans 14 amino acids. The CDR3 loop is CASSLVASNTEAFF. The CDR3, as DNA: TGTGCCAGCAGCTTAGTAGCCTCGAACACTGAAGCTTTCTTT.

The chain links TRBV6-2 or TRBV6-3 to TRBJ1-4; unclear D gene. CDR3 size: 14 residues. Germline values: CDR1 MNHEY, CDR2 SVGEGT. V lost 6 bases to trimming and J lost 8 bases, with 16 bases between them. The CDR3 DNA reads TGTGCCAGCAGCCCCGCGCGATTGTGGGAAAAACTGTTTTTT. Translation gives CASSPARLWEKLFF.

This sequence joins TRBV29-1 and TRBJ1-1; D not resolved. In germline, CDR1 is SQVTM, CDR2 ANQGSEA. With 7 bases removed from V and 3 bases from J, the gap between germline ends came to 6 bases. This CDR3 is 10 amino acids long. CDR3 loop: CSARDTEAFF. The CDR3 DNA reads TGCAGCGCCCGAGACACTGAAGCTTTCTTT.

This clone appeared a single time. The chain carries TRBV14 and TRBJ1-1, with unresolved D. This CDR3 has 15 amino acids. In germline, CDR1 is SGHDN, CDR2 FVKESK. V lost 0 bases and J lost 5, with 13 bases in between. CDR3 sequence reads: CASSQERVRGTEAFF. As DNA, the CDR3 is TGTGCCAGCAGCCAAGAAAGGGTGAGAGGGACTGAAGCTTTCTTT.

The rearrangement links TRBV27 to TRBJ1-2; TRBD1 agrees at 9 bases. Germline lookup yields CDR1 MNHEY and CDR2 SMNVEV (reference sequence). The CDR3 is 12 residues long. V lost 7 bases to trimming and J lost 8 bases; unmatched junction nucleotides: 5. In DNA, the CDR3 is TGTGCCAGCACCACAGGGGGCCGGGGCTACACCTTC. It specifies CASTTGGRGYTF.

The V call is TRBV6-5, the J call TRBJ1-1; D is unresolved. Germline V gives CDR1 MNHEY, CDR2 SVGAGI. V was pared by 8 bases and J by 8 bases, with 12 bases between. This CDR3 is built from 11 residues. The CDR3 loop is CASQTGIEAFF. DNA of the CDR3: TGTGCCAGCCAGACGGGAATAGAAGCTTTCTTT.

This clone was counted a single time. The rearrangement uses TRBV19 and TRBJ2-1; tentatively, D is TRBD2 (5 bases). The V gene lost 8 bases and the J gene lost 9 bases, with 23 bases spanning the gap. The CDR3 has 15 residues. Per germline, CDR1 LNHDA and CDR2 SQIVND (reference sequence). DNA for the CDR3: TGTGCCAGTGTGAGCCGGGGTGGGGTATTGGCTGAGCAGTTCTTC. It specifies CASVSRGGVLAEQFF.

V and J are TRBV18 and TRBJ1-1; D remains ambiguous. CDR3 length equals 14 residues. Germline lookup yields CDR1 KGHSH and CDR2 LQKENI. V lost 3 bases and J 0 bases, leaving 8 bases between the germline ends. The CDR3 is CASSPPGLNTEAFF. The CDR3 nucleotides read TGTGCCAGCTCACCCCCGGGGTTGAACACTGAAGCTTTCTTT.

The count of this clone is one. CDR3 loop: CATSEGAGNTIYF. The CDR3 nucleotides are TGTGCCACCAGTGAGGGAGCTGGAAACACCATATATTTT. This chain links TRBV24-1 with TRBJ1-3; D is undetermined. Germline lookup yields CDR1 KGHDR and CDR2 SFDVKD. CDR3 length: 13 residues. The ends were cut back, 4 bases at V and 2 bases at J, with 5 bases in the middle.

The genes are TRBV9 and TRBJ2-7, with 10 bases that match TRBD2. Germline values: CDR1 SGDLS, CDR2 YYNGEE. V lost 3 bases to trimming and J lost 4 bases; unmatched junction nucleotides: 10. The CDR3 loop spans 16 amino acids. CDR3: CASSASSGGFKYEQYF. CDR3 nucleotides: TGTGCCAGCAGCGCATCTAGCGGGGGTTTTAAATACGAGCAGTACTTC.

In its sample, this clone was seen once. This chain joins TRBV28 and TRBJ1-6; D ambiguous. Per germline, CDR1 MDHEN and CDR2 SYDVKM. This CDR3 spans 14 amino acids. Trimming took 2 bases from V and 9 from J, leaving 11 bases between them. In nucleotides, the CDR3 is TGTGCCAGCAGTTTAAGCCTGGCGGTTTCACCCCTCCACTTT. As protein: CASSLSLAVSPLHF.

V usage is TRBV7-9 and J usage is TRBJ1-1; 7 nucleotides line up with TRBD1. There are 12 residues in the CDR3. The V gene end was trimmed by 4 bases and the J gene end by 4 bases; junction bases not matched to a gene: 0. Germline V gives CDR1 SEHNR, CDR2 FQNEAQ (reference sequence). The CDR3 reads CASSSGGTEAFF. CDR3 nucleotide sequence: TGTGCCAGCAGCTCAGGGGGCACTGAAGCTTTCTTT.

The gene calls are TRBV18 and TRBJ1-5; 8 positions match TRBD1. Germline values: CDR1 KGHSH, CDR2 LQKENI. There are 16 residues in the CDR3. The J segment lost 13 bases and the V segment lost 3 bases, leaving 17 bases of the junction unmatched. CDR3: CASSPSNLETGQGQHF. CDR3 bases: TGTGCCAGCTCACCTTCCAACTTAGAGACAGGACAGGGACAGCATTTT.

The V gene is TRBV19, the J gene TRBJ1-2; 9 bases map to TRBD1. Per germline, CDR1 LNHDA and CDR2 SQIVND (reference sequence). This CDR3 has 14 amino acids. Trimming cost V 7 bases and J 8 bases; bases outside gene matches: 11. The chain's CDR3 is CASTLGQGLGGYTF. As DNA, the CDR3 is TGTGCCAGTACCTTGGGACAGGGTCTAGGCGGCTACACCTTC.